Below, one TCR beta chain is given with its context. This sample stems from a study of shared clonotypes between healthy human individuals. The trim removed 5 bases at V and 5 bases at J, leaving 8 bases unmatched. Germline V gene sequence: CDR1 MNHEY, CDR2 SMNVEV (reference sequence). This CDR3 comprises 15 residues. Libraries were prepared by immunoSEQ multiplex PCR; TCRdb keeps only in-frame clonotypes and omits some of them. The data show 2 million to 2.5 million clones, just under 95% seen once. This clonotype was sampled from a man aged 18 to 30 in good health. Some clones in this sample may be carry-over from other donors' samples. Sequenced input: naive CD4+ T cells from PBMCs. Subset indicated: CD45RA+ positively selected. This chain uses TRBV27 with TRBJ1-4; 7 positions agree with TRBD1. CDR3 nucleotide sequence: TGTGCCAGCAGTATCCGCAGGGGGACCAATGAAAAACTGTTTTTT. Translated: CASSIRRGTNEKLFF.